This record looks at one T cell receptor (beta chain) sequence and its context. As originally analysed: Estimation of nucleated cell counts relied on the amplification of reference gene primers. Data came from immunoSEQ multiplex PCR; TCRdb stores just in-frame clones and leaves some out. From that table come the V and J calls and clone size; the DNA was used to work out D and trimming. The sample has around 300,000 clones, 80% to 90% seen once. Those who participated ranged in age from about 18 to 89 years and resided in approximately 23 US areas. Categorization into cohorts depended on clinical history that participants reported. Recovered Cohort 3 donors showed two negative PCRs, clearance, or symptom resolution. The entry originates in a study of blood T cell repertoires in COVID-19. The CDR3 runs 15 residues. V dropped 1 base and J dropped 1; count of bases not matched to a gene: 3. Germline CDR1 and CDR2: SGHRS and YFSETQ.

The source material was PBMCs or T cells enriched from blood (not recorded which). The sequence was obtained from a woman in her 30s who had recovered from COVID-19. The V call is TRBV5-1, the J call TRBJ1-1; TRBD1 agrees at 8 bases. CDR3 DNA sequence: TGCGCCAGCAGCTTGACCACAGGGGGGAACACTGAAGCTTTCTTT. It encodes CASSLTTGGNTEAFF. The variable domain in full, with the rest retrieved from reference TRBV5-1 and TRBJ1-1, is KAGVTQTPRYLIKTRGQQVTLSCSPISGHRSVSWYQQTPGQGLQFLFEYFSETQRNKGNFPGRFSGRQFSNSRSEMNVSTLELGDSALYLCASSLTTGGNTEAFFGQGTRLTVV.